The rows below give T cell receptor beta chains drawn from one sample of a study of cytomegalovirus exposure and HLA in healthy donors. Assay: immunoSEQ multiplex PCR; the TCRdb copy retains only in-frame clones and omits some. The table shows about 240,000 clones, with approximately 86% occurring only once. The sample consisted of PBMCs. The receptors stem from a woman aged 25-40 years in good health and CMV-seropositive. Each CDR3 is given with its conserved first and last residue. D genes are given only for firm matches. The size of a clone is reported for some rows only, either as once, few or many, or as a class for expanded clones.

D gene,J gene,V gene,clone size,CDR3 DNA,CDR3 protein
TRBD1,TRBJ1-2,TRBV2,few,TGTGCCAGCAGTGACCCGGGACAGGCCAACTATGGCTACACCTTC,CASSDPGQANYGYTF
.,TRBJ1-1,TRBV7-2,.,TGTGCCAGCAGCTTAGCTACAGGTTCGAACACTGAAGCTTTCTTT,CASSLATGSNTEAFF
.,TRBJ1-1,TRBV2,.,TGTGCCAGCAACGGAGATGTGAACACTGAAGCTTTCTTT,CASNGDVNTEAFF
.,TRBJ1-3,TRBV6-5,.,TGTGCCAGCAGTTCTTCTTGGAGTAACACCATATATTTT,CASSSSWSNTIYF
.,TRBJ2-7,TRBV7-9,.,TGTGCCAGCAGCAGAGGCTACGAGCAGTACTTC,CASSRGYEQYF
TRBD2,TRBJ2-7,TRBV28,.,TGTGCCAGCAGTTTGCCCACTAGCGGGAGCTACGAGCAGTACTTC,CASSLPTSGSYEQYF
.,TRBJ1-1,TRBV27,.,TGTGCCAGCAGTTTATCTGGGGGCGCTAGTGAAGCTTTCTTT,CASSLSGGASEAFF
TRBD1,TRBJ2-1,TRBV5-6,.,TGTGCCAGCAGCTTGTACAGGGGGCAACTTTCCTACAATGAGCAGTTCTTC,CASSLYRGQLSYNEQFF
TRBD2,TRBJ2-1,TRBV28,.,TGTGCCAGCCTTCCCACGGCGGGAGACTACAATGAGCAGTTCTTC,CASLPTAGDYNEQFF
TRBD2,TRBJ2-7,TRBV19,once,TGTGCCAGTAGTATGGTAGCGGGAGCCTACGAGCAGTACTTC,CASSMVAGAYEQYF
TRBD1,TRBJ2-7,TRBV11-3,.,TGTGCAGATGATCCGGGACAGTTCCTAGAAGGGGTTGTCTACGAGCAGTACTTC,CADDPGQFLEGVVYEQYF
TRBD1,TRBJ2-1,TRBV6-1,.,TGTGCCAGCAGTGAGGACAGGGGTTACAATGAGCAGTTCTTC,CASSEDRGYNEQFF
.,TRBJ2-1,TRBV14,.,TGTGCCAGCAGCCAAGATACGGGACTGGGGGAGTTCTTC,CASSQDTGLGEFF
.,TRBJ1-5,TRBV6-1,.,TGTGCCAGCAGTGTGAGCGGCCCCAATCAGCCCCAGCATTTT,CASSVSGPNQPQHF
.,TRBJ1-2,TRBV9,once,TGTGCCAGCAGCGTCGGACAGTTTTATGGCTACACCTTC,CASSVGQFYGYTF
.,TRBJ2-1,TRBV29-1,once,TGCAGCGTTGGAAGCCCGGGGGTAAATGAGCAGTTCTTC,CSVGSPGVNEQFF
TRBD1,TRBJ1-2,TRBV18,.,TGTGCCAGCTCAGTCGGGAGGGGGCGAGACTATGGCTACACCTTC,CASSVGRGRDYGYTF
TRBD1,TRBJ2-2,TRBV10-3,.,TGTGCCAGCAGAAGGACAGGATCGAACACCGGGGAGCTGTTTTTT,CASRRTGSNTGELFF
.,TRBJ2-7,TRBV11-2,.,TGTGCCAGCAGCTTAGATGGCGGGCTATCATACGAGCAGTACTTC,CASSLDGGLSYEQYF
.,TRBJ1-5,TRBV27,.,TGTGCCAGCCTCCCCGTTTGGGGCGGCAATCAGCCCCAGCATTTT,CASLPVWGGNQPQHF
.,TRBJ2-6,TRBV10-1,.,TGCGCCAGCAGTGAGTGGGCAGGCCTCTCTGGGGCCAACGTCCTGACTTTC,CASSEWAGLSGANVLTF
TRBD2,TRBJ2-1,TRBV4-2,.,TGTGCCAGCAGCCACCTTGGCGGGAGCCCCCTCAATGAGCAGTTCTTC,CASSHLGGSPLNEQFF
TRBD1,TRBJ2-7,TRBV5-1,.,TGCGCCAGCAGCTTGCGACAGGGCCCCTACGAGCAGTACTTC,CASSLRQGPYEQYF
.,TRBJ2-7,TRBV4-1,.,TGCGCCAGCAGCCAAGAAGCGACAGGCGTTCTCTACGAGCAGTACTTC,CASSQEATGVLYEQYF
.,TRBJ1-1,TRBV27,.,TGTGCCAGCAGTTTATCCCCGGCAGGTGAAGCTTTCTTT,CASSLSPAGEAFF
.,TRBJ2-7,TRBV19,.,TGTGCCAGTAGTATCTCGACAGGCCCTTTCCTATACGAGCAGTACTTC,CASSISTGPFLYEQYF
.,TRBJ2-4,TRBV18,.,TGTGCCAGCTCACCACGAGGTAGCTTGGGTGCCAAAAACATTCAGTACTTC,CASSPRGSLGAKNIQYF
TRBD2,TRBJ2-5,TRBV29-1,.,TGCAGCGTGGGGGACTATCAAGAGACCCAGTACTTC,CSVGDYQETQYF
.,TRBJ1-2,TRBV19,.,TGTGCCAGTAGTAAATATTACGCACGCTCCGGGACTCGGCAGTATCCCTATGGCTACACCTTC,CASSKYYARSGTRQYPYGYTF
TRBD1,TRBJ1-1,TRBV2,.,TGTGCCAGCAGTGAATTCGAGGGGGCGCTGAACACTGAAGCTTTCTTT,CASSEFEGALNTEAFF
.,TRBJ2-2,TRBV6-1,.,TGTGCCAGCAGTAGCAGGGGCGCCGGGGAGCTGTTTTTT,CASSSRGAGELFF
TRBD1,TRBJ2-7,TRBV5-1,.,TGCGCCAGCAGCTTGTCTGGACAGGGGGACGAGCAGTACTTC,CASSLSGQGDEQYF
TRBD2,TRBJ2-3,TRBV28,once,TGTGCCAGCAGTTCCTCGCTGGGACTAGCGGACACAGATACGCAGTATTTT,CASSSSLGLADTDTQYF
TRBD1,TRBJ1-3,TRBV5-6,once,TGTGCCAGCAGCGACCGGGACAGCGATCTCTCTGGAAACACCATATATTTT,CASSDRDSDLSGNTIYF
TRBD1,TRBJ2-7,TRBV4-1,.,TGCGCCAGCAACCCGGGACAGGGGGCGTCCTACGAGCAGTACTTC,CASNPGQGASYEQYF
.,TRBJ1-4,TRBV5-1,.,TGCGCCAGCAGCTTGGAAGGGGCAGGTGAAAAACTGTTTTTT,CASSLEGAGEKLFF
TRBD2,TRBJ2-2,TRBV27,.,TGTGCCAGCACCAAGGTCGGTGGGACTAGCGGGAGACGAAACACCGGGGAGCTGTTTTTT,CASTKVGGTSGRRNTGELFF
TRBD1,TRBJ1-1,TRBV2,.,TGTGCCAGGGGACAGGGGTTGAACACTGAAGCTTTCTTT,CARGQGLNTEAFF
.,TRBJ2-1,TRBV5-1,.,TGCGCCAGCAGCTCCATTGCGGGACTCAACAATGAGCAGTTCTTC,CASSSIAGLNNEQFF
TRBD2,TRBJ2-3,TRBV30,.,TGTGCCTGGAGTGGACTAGCGGGAGGGCCGACAGATACGCAGTATTTT,CAWSGLAGGPTDTQYF
TRBD1,TRBJ2-7,TRBV4-2,.,TGTGCCAGCAGCCAGGACAGGGACTCCTACGAGCAGTACTTC,CASSQDRDSYEQYF
.,TRBJ2-7,TRBV19,.,TGTGCCAGTAGTATAGATGACTCGAGCTCCTACGAGCAGTACTTC,CASSIDDSSSYEQYF